Following are 4 T cell receptor beta chains from one sample sequenced in a study of shared clonotypes between healthy human individuals. Clones were read by immunoSEQ multiplex PCR, and TCRdb kept only the in-frame ones, dropping some. The data hold some 490,000 clones, with about 84% observed a single time. Material: PBMCs. The receptors were gathered from a woman aged 40 to 50 in good health. Some clones in this sample may be carry-over from other donors' samples.

This chain uses TRBV25-1 with TRBJ2-2, with D uncertain. CDR3 size: 14 residues. V dropped 1 base and J dropped 5 bases, with 8 bases sitting between them. The germline gives CDR1 MGHDK, CDR2 SYGVNS. The CDR3 nucleotides are TGTGCCAGCAGTGAATCCCCCCGGACCGGGGAGCTGTTTTTT. Encoded protein: CASSESPRTGELFF.

This clone is a singleton in its sample. The V gene is TRBV5-6, the J gene TRBJ1-2, with no clear D. In germline, CDR1 is SGHDT, CDR2 YYEEEE. The CDR3 covers 15 residues. Deletions cut 4 bases from V and 3 bases from J, with 16 bases between. CDR3 protein: CASSRIRPGDYGYTF. As DNA, the CDR3 is TGTGCCAGCAGCCGTATACGGCCGGGTGACTATGGCTACACCTTC.

The CDR3 reads CASSPLRQGSYEQYF. In nucleotides, the CDR3 is TGTGCCAGCAGCCCTCTCCGACAGGGCTCCTACGAGCAGTACTTC. V usage is TRBV11-2 and J usage is TRBJ2-7; 7 bases match TRBD1. The CDR3 has 15 amino acids. Per germline, CDR1 SGHAT and CDR2 FQNNGV. V lost 5 bases to trimming and J lost 0 bases; unmatched junction nucleotides: 7.

The CDR3 here is CASSSGQGAHEQYF. As DNA, the CDR3 is TGTGCCAGCAGTTCGGGACAGGGGGCCCACGAGCAGTACTTC. The chain employs TRBV28 and TRBJ2-7; 12 nucleotides align to TRBD1. Germline V gene sequence: CDR1 MDHEN, CDR2 SYDVKM. The CDR3 covers 14 residues. V was pared by 4 bases and J by 5 bases, with 3 bases of the junction left unmatched.